The present T cell receptor (beta chain) was sequenced within a study of OX40 agonist ivuxolimab in advanced cancers. Measured with immunoSEQ multiplex PCR; TCRdb has only the in-frame clones, and not every one. The top ten clones hold around 0.9% of a sample with 55,000 to 70,000 clones, about 86% of them seen once. V lost 3 bases, J lost 2 bases, and 7 bases stayed unmatched. CDR3 length equals 16 residues. Germline V lookup: CDR1 SGHRS, CDR2 YFSETQ. Blood was sampled at baseline, cycle 4 day 1, and cycle 7 day 1. Source: CD4+ or CD8+ T cells sorted from blood, taken in a trial of the OX40 agonist ivuxolimab. V gene TRBV5-1 combines with J gene TRBJ2-3; 9 bases line up with TRBD1. The receptor was derived from an adult with an advanced solid tumor such as melanoma, head and neck, liver or kidney cancer. As DNA, the CDR3 is TGCGCCAGCAGCTACCCCACAGGGGGCTTCACAGATACGCAGTATTTT. This gives the protein CASSYPTGGFTDTQYF.